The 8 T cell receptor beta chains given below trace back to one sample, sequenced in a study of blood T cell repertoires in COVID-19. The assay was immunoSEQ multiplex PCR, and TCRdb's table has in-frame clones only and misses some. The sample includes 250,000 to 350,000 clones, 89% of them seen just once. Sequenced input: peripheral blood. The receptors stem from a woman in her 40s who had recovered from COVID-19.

The CDR3 DNA reads as TGTGCCAGCATCCCAAGGGGAGGGGCCTATGGCTACACCTTC. Translation: CASIPRGGAYGYTF. The rearrangement uses TRBV28 and TRBJ1-2; a possible D gene is TRBD1 (5 bases). There are 14 residues in the CDR3. V was trimmed by 7 bases and J by 4 bases, leaving 16 bases between them. Germline CDR1 is MDHEN and CDR2 is SYDVKM.

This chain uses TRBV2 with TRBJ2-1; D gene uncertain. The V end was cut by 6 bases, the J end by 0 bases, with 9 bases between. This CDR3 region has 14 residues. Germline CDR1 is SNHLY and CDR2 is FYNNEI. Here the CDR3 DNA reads TGTGCCAGCAGCGTCAGTCGCTCCTACAATGAGCAGTTCTTC. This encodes CASSVSRSYNEQFF.

DNA for the CDR3: TGTGCCAGCAGCTCGGGACAGGGATACACCGGGGAGCTGTTTTTT. It is translated as CASSSGQGYTGELFF. V and J are TRBV7-8 and TRBJ2-2, with 9 nucleotides matching TRBD1. Unmatched junction bases numbered 3, after V lost 4 bases and J lost 3 bases. Germline V gene data show CDR1 as SGHVS and CDR2 as FQNEAQ. This CDR3 has 15 residues.

The CDR3: CASSLVGGENTGELFF. The DNA of the CDR3 is TGTGCCAGCAGCTTAGTTGGGGGGGAGAACACCGGGGAGCTGTTTTTT. The chain is built from TRBV7-8 and TRBJ2-2, with 7 bases matching TRBD2. Germline V lookup: CDR1 SGHVS, CDR2 FQNEAQ. V shed 1 base and J 1 base; nucleotides not matched to a gene: 3. The CDR3 is 16 residues long.

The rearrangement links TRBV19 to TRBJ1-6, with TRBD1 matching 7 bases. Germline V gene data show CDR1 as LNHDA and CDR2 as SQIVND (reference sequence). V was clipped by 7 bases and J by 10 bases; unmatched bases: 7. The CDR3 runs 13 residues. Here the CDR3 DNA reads TGTGCCAGTACCGACAGGGTGGACTCACCCCTCCACTTT. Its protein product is CASTDRVDSPLHF.

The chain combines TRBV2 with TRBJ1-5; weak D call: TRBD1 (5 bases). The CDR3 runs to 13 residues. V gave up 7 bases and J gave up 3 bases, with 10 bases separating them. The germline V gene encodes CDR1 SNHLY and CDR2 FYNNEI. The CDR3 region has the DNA TGTGCCAGCAACCGGGGGACCAATCAGCCCCAGCATTTT. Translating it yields CASNRGTNQPQHF. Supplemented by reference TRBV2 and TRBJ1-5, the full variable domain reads EPEVTQTPSHQVTQMGQEVILRCVPISNHLYFYWYRQILGQKVEFLVSFYNNEISEKSEIFDDQFSVERPDGSNFTLKIRSTKLEDSAMYFCASNRGTNQPQHFGDGTRLSIL.

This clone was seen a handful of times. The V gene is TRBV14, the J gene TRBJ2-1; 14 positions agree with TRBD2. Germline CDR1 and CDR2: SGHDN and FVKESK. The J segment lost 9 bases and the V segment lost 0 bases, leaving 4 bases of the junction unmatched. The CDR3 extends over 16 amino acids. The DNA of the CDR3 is TGTGCCAGCAGCCAAGATCTGACTAGCGGGAGGGGTGAGCAGTTCTTC. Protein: CASSQDLTSGRGEQFF.

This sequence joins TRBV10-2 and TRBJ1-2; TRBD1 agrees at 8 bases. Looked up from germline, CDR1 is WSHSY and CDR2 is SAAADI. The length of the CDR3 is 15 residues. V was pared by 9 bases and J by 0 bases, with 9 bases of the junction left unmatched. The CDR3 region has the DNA TGCGCCAGTAGGACAGGGCCCCAAACTAACTATGGCTACACCTTC. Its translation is CASRTGPQTNYGYTF.